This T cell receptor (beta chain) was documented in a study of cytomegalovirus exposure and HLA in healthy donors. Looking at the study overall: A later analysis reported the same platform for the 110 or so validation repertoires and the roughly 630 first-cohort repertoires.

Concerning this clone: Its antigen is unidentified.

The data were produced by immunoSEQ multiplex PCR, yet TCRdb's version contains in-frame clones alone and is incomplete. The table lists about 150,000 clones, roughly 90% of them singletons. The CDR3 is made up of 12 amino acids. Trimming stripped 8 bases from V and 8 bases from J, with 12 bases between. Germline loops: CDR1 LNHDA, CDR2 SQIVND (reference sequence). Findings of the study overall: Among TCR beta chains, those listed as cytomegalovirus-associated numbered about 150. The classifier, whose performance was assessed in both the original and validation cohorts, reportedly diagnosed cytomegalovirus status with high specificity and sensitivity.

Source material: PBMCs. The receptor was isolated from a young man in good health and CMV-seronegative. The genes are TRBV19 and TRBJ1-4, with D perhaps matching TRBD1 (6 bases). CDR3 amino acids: CASGRGGEKLFF. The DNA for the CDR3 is TGTGCCAGTGGCAGGGGCGGGGAAAAACTGTTTTTT.